This T cell receptor beta chain was recorded in a study of T cells in Graves' hyperthyroidism and ophthalmopathy. On this clonotype: Its antigen is unidentified.

Germline CDR1 reads DFQATT; CDR2 reads SNEGSKA (reference sequence). The CDR3 has 13 amino acids. V shed 5 bases and J shed 3 bases, with 14 bases lying between them. Amplified regions were TCR beta CDR3 sequences from RNA transcripts. First-round RT-PCR targeting the TCR CDR3 was performed with the HTBI primer set. TCRdb itself ran the multiplex PCR reads through MiXCR, one entry per CDR3 protein. This table holds a few hundred thousand distinct CDR3 sequences, approximately 49% found once. Findings and caveats of the study: Stable hyperthyroidism and ophthalmopathy were separated using 13 V-J signatures. Peripheral blood also featured most of the thyroid clonotypes expanded above 0.001.

It was uncontrolled infection, other autoimmune disease, pregnancy or lactation that excluded patients. Diagnosing involved the use of clinical symptoms, serum thyroxine and TRAb, thyroid ultrasound and orbital computed tomography. This TCR derives from an adult woman with Graves' disease, either hyperthyroidism or ophthalmopathy (not recorded which). The rearrangement links TRBV20-1 to TRBJ2-7; tentatively, D is TRBD2 (5 bases). The sample consisted of peripheral blood or thyroid tissue (not recorded which). For the CDR3, the DNA is TGCAGTGCTGAAGCCGGGAACTACTACGAGCAGTACTTC. Residues: CSAEAGNYYEQYF.